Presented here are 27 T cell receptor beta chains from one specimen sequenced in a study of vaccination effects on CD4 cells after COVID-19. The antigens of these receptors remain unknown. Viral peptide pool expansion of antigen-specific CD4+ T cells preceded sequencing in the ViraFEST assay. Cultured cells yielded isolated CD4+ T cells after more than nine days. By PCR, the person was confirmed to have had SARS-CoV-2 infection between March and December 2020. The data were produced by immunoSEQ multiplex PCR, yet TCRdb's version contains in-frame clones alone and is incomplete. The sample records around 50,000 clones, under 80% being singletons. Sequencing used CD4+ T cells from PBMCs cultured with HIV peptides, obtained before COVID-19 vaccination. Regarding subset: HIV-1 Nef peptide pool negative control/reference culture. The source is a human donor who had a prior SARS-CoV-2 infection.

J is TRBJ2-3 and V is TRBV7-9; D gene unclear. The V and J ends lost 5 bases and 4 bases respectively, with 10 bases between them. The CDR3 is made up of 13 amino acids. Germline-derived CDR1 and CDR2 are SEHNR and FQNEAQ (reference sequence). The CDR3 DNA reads TGTGCCAGCAGCCTCCGACTGGCAGATACGCAGTATTTT. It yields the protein CASSLRLADTQYF.

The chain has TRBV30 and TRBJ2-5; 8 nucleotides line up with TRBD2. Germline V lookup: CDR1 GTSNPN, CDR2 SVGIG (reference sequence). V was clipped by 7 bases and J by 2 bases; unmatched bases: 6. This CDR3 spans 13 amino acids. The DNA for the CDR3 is TGTGCCTTTAGCGGGGTCGAACAAGAGACCCAGTACTTC. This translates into CAFSGVEQETQYF.

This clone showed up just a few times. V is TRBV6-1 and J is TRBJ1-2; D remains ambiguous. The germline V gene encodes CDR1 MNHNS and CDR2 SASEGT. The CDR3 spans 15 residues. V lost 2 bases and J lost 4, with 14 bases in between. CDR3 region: CASSERAQWGYGYTF. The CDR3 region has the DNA TGTGCCAGCAGTGAACGGGCCCAGTGGGGCTATGGCTACACCTTC.

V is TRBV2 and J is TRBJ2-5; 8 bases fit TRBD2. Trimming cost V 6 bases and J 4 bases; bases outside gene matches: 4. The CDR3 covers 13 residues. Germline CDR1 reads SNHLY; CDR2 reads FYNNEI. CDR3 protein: CASSGGALETQYF. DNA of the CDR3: TGTGCCAGCAGCGGGGGGGCGTTAGAGACCCAGTACTTC.

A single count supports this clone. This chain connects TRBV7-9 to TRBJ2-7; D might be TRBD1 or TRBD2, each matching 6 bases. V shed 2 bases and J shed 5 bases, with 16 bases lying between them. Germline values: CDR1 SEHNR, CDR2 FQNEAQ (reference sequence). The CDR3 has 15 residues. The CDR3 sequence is CASSLRGAEVNEQYF. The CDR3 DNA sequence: TGTGCCAGCAGCTTAAGGGGGGCAGAAGTGAACGAGCAGTACTTC.

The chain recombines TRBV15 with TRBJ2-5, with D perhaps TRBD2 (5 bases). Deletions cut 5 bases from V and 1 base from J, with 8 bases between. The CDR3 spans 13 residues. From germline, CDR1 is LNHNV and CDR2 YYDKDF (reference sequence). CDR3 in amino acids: CATSFRGQETQYF. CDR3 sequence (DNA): TGTGCCACCAGCTTCCGGGGCCAAGAGACCCAGTACTTC.

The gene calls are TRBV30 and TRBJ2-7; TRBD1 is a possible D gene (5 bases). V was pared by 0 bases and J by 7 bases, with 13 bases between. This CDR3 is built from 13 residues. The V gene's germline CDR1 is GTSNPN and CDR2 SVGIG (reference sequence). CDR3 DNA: TGTGCCTGGAGTGTTGGTGGGGCGAGGGAGCAGTACTTC. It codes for CAWSVGGAREQYF.

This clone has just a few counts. Written as DNA, the CDR3 is TGCGCCAGCAGCTCGGGACAGGGGAACACAGATACGCAGTATTTT. It codes for CASSSGQGNTDTQYF. This chain uses TRBV5-1 with TRBJ2-3; TRBD1 agrees at 10 bases. The CDR3 loop spans 15 amino acids. In germline, CDR1 is SGHRS, CDR2 YFSETQ. Trimming removed 3 bases from V and 2 bases from J; junction bases left unmatched: 3.

Here the CDR3 DNA reads TGTGCCAGTAGTAAGACCGACAGCTACGAGCAGTACTTC. Protein sequence: CASSKTDSYEQYF. The V call is TRBV19, the J call TRBJ2-7, with D possibly matching TRBD1 (5 bases). Germline V CDR1 and CDR2: LNHDA, SQIVND (reference sequence). The CDR3 sequence is 13 residues long. Trimming removed 4 bases from V and 3 bases from J, with 10 bases in between. Variable domain in full (rest from reference TRBV19 and TRBJ2-7): DGGITQSPKYLFRKEGQNVTLSCEQNLNHDAMYWYRQDPGQGLRLIYYSQIVNDFQKGDIAEGYSVSREKKESFPLTVTSAQKNPTAFYLCASSKTDSYEQYFGPGTRLTVT.

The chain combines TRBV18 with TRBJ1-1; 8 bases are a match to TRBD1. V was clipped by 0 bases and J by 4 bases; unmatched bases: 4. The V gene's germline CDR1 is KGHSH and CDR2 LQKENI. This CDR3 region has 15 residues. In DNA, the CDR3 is TGTGCCAGCTCACCACCTGGACAGGGTTCCACTGAAGCTTTCTTT. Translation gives CASSPPGQGSTEAFF.

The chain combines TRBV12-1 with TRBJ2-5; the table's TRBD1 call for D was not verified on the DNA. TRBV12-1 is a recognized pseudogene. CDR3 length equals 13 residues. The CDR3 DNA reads TGTGCCAGCAGCCCTGGTTCAGGAGAGACCCAGTACTTC. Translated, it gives CASSPGSGETQYF.

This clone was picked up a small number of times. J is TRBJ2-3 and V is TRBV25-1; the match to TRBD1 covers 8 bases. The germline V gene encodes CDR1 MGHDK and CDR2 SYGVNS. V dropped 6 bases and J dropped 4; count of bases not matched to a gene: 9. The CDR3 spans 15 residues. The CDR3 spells CASSLTGVVPDTQYF. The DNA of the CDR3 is TGTGCCAGCAGCTTGACAGGGGTGGTTCCAGATACGCAGTATTTT.

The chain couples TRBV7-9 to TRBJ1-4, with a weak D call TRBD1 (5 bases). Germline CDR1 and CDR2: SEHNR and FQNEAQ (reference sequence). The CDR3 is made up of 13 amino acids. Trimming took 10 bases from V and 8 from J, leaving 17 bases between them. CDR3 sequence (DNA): TGTGCCACGCGGGGACCCGGCGTGGAAAAACTGTTTTTT. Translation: CATRGPGVEKLFF.

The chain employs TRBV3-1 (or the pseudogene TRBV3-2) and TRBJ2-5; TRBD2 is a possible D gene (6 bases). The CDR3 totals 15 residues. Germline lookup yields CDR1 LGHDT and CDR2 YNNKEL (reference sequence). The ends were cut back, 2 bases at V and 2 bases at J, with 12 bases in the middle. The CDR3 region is CASSQLLATQETQYF. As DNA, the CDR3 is TGTGCCAGCAGCCAACTCCTAGCGACACAAGAGACCCAGTACTTC.

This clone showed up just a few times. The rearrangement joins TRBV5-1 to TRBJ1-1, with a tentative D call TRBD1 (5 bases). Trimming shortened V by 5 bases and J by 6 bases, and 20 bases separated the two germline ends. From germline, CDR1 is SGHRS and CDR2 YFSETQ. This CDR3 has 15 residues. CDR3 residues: CASRAGGPNRAEAFF. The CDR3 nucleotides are TGCGCCAGCAGGGCGGGGGGACCTAACAGAGCTGAAGCTTTCTTT. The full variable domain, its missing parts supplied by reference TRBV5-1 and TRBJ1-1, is KAGVTQTPRYLIKTRGQQVTLSCSPISGHRSVSWYQQTPGQGLQFLFEYFSETQRNKGNFPGRFSGRQFSNSRSEMNVSTLELGDSALYLCASRAGGPNRAEAFFGQGTRLTVV.

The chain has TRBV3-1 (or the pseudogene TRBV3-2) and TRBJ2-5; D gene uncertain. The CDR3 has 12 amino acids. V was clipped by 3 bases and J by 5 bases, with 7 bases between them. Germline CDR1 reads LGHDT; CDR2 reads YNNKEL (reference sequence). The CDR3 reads CASSHLGETQYF. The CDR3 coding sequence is TGTGCCAGCAGCCACCTTGGGGAGACCCAGTACTTC.

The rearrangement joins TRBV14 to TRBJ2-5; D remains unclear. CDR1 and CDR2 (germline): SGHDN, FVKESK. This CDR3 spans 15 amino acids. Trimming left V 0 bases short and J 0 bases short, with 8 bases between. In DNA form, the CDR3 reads TGTGCCAGCAGCCAAGATCTTGAGGACCAAGAGACCCAGTACTTC. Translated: CASSQDLEDQETQYF.

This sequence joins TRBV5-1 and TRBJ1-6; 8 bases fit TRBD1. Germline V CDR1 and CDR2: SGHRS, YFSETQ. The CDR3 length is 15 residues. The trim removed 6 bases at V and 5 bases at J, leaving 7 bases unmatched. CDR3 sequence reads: CASKGQGANNSPLHF. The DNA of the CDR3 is TGCGCCAGCAAAGGACAGGGAGCAAATAATTCACCCCTCCACTTT.

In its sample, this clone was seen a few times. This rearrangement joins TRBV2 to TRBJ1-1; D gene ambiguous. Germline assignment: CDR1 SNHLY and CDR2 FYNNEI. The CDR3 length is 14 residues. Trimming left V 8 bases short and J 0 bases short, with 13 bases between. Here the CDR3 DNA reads TGTGCCAGCGCCCCCGACATTATGAACACTGAAGCTTTCTTT. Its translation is CASAPDIMNTEAFF.

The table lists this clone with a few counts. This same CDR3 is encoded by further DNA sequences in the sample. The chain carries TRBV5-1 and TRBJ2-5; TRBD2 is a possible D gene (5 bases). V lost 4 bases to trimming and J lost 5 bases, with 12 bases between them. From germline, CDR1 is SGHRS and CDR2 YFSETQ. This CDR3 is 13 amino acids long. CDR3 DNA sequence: TGCGCCAGCAGCCTGCCTGGAGGCGAGACCCAGTACTTC. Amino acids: CASSLPGGETQYF.

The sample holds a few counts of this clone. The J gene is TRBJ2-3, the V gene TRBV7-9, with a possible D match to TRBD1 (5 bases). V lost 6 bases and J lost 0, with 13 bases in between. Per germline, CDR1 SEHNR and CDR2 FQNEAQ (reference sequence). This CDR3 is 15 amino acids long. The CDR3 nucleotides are TGTGCCAGCAGTCGAATCAGGGCCAGCACAGATACGCAGTATTTT. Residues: CASSRIRASTDTQYF.

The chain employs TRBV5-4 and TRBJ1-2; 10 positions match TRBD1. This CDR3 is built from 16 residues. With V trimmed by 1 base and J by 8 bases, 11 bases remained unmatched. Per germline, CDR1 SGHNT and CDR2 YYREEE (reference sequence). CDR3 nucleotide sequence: TGTGCCAGCAGCTTGCCTCGACAGGGGGCGCTCTTCGGCTACACCTTC. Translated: CASSLPRQGALFGYTF.

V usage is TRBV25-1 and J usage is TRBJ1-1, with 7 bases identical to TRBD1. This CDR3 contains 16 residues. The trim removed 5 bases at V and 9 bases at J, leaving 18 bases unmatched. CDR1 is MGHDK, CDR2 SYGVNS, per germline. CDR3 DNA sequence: TGTGCCAGCAGTCCCCCTGGAGACCGGGACAGTGGAAAAGCTTTCTTT. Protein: CASSPPGDRDSGKAFF. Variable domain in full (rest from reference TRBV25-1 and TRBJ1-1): EADIYQTPRYLVIGTGKKITLECSQTMGHDKMYWYQQDPGMELHLIHYSYGVNSTEKGDLSSESTVSRIRTEHFPLTLESARPSHTSQYLCASSPPGDRDSGKAFFGQGTRLTVV.

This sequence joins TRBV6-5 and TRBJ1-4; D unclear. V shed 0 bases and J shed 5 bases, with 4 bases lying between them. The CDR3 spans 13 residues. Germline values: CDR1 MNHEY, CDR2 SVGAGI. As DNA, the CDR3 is TGTGCCAGCAGTTACTCGGTAAATGAAAAACTGTTTTTT. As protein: CASSYSVNEKLFF.

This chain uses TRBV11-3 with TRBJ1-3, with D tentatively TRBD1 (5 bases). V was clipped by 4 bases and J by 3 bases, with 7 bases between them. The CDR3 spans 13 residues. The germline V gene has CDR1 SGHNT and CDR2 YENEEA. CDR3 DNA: TGTGCCAGCAGCTCAGGGAATGGAAACACCATATATTTT. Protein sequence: CASSSGNGNTIYF.

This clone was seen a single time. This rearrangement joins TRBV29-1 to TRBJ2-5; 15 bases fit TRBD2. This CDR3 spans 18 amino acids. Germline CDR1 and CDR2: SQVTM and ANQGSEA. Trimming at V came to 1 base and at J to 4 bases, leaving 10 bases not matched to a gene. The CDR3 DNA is TGCAGCGTTGAAGGGACTAGCGGGAGGGCCGGGTTTGTAGAGACCCAGTACTTC. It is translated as CSVEGTSGRAGFVETQYF.

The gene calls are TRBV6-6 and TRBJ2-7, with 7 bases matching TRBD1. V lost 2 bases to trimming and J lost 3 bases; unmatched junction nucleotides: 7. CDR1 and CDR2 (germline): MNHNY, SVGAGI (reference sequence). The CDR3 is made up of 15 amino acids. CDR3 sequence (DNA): TGTGCCAGCAGTTACCCCGGACAGGCAAGCTACGAGCAGTACTTC. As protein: CASSYPGQASYEQYF.